The clone carrying this T cell receptor (beta chain) has ten or more counts. Its target is not known. This record belongs to a study of T-cell reconstitution after alpha-beta-depleted transplantation in children. Overall study findings and caveats: As was reported, about two months after transplant, alpha-beta T cells came from several hundred expanded graft clones. From newly produced T cells came most of the T-cell counts and diversity one year after transplant. Diversity of TCRbeta at day 60 was high in some patients, arising from surviving recipient T cells and thymic progenitors.

Unique molecular identifiers featured in how the TCRbeta library was prepared. TCRdb re-analysed the PCR reads in MiXCR, keeping a single row per CDR3 protein. The sample has 250,000 or so distinct CDR3 sequences, under 30% seen once. The material sequenced was PBMCs, mostly from graft donor cells, taken 360 days after TCRalphabeta/CD19-depleted stem cell transplant. The sequence came from a female patient under 10 years old who had a stem cell transplant for congenital amegakaryocytic thrombocytopenia, so the T cells may come from the graft donor.

CDR3 nucleotide sequence: TGCGCCAGCAGCCCCCTAAGCGGTGTGTACGAGCAGTACTTC. This encodes CASSPLSGVYEQYF. The chain carries TRBV5-1 and TRBJ2-7; a weak D match, TRBD2 (5 bases). The ends were cut back, 4 bases at V and 4 bases at J, with 15 bases in the middle. The germline V gene has CDR1 SGHRS and CDR2 YFSETQ. The CDR3 is 14 amino acids. Full variable domain (remainder filled in from reference TRBV5-1 and TRBJ2-7): KAGVTQTPRYLIKTRGQQVTLSCSPISGHRSVSWYQQTPGQGLQFLFEYFSETQRNKGNFPGRFSGRQFSNSRSEMNVSTLELGDSALYLCASSPLSGVYEQYFGPGTRLTVT.